This TCR beta chain was found in a study of graft-versus-host responses after intestinal transplantation. In the study overall: Recipients underwent multivisceral, liver-intestinal, or isolated intestinal transplants. Every one of the recipients received anti-thymocyte globulin induction and afterwards took tacrolimus and steroids for about 3 years. Whole-study findings and limits: GvH clonotypes were identified within recipient marrow, with a subset emerging first in ileum or blood. Patients who carried graft-donor T cell macrochimerism also had high graft-versus-host to host-versus-graft clonal ratios in their allografts.

With regard to this clone: No antigen is known for it.

Germline V gene sequence: CDR1 MGHRA, CDR2 YSYEKL. Trimming stripped 4 bases from V and 0 bases from J, with 10 bases between. The CDR3 runs 16 residues. Sequencing used immunoSEQ multiplex PCR; TCRdb keeps in-frame clones, though not all of them. The data contain around 92,000 clones, roughly 88% of them singletons. This receptor was taken from a human patient who received an intestinal transplant, so some T cells may come from the graft donor. This sequence joins TRBV4-1 and TRBJ2-6, with D unclear. The sequenced sample was PBMCs, obtained 255 days after intestinal transplant. CDR3 nucleotides: TGCGCCAGCAGCCTGGGTGGCTCCTCTGGGGCCAACGTCCTGACTTTC. Translating gives CASSLGGSSGANVLTF.